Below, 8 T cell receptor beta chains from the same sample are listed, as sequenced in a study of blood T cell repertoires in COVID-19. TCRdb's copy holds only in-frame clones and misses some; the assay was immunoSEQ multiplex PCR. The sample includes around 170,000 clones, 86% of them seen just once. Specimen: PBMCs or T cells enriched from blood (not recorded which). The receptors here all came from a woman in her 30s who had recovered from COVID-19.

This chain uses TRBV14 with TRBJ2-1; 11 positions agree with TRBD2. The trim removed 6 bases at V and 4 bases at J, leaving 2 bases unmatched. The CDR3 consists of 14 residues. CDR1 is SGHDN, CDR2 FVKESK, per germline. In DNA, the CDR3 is TGTGCCAGCAGAGGGACTAGCGGTTACAATGAGCAGTTCTTC. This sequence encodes CASRGTSGYNEQFF.

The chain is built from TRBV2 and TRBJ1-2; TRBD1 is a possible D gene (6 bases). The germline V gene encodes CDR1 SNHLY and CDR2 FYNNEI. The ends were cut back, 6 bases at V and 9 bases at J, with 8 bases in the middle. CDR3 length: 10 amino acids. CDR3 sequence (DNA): TGTGCCAGCAGACAGGGTCGCTACACCTTC. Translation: CASRQGRYTF.

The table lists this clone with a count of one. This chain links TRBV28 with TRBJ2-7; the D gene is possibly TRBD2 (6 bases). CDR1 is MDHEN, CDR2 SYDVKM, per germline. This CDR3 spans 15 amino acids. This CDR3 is CASESWGEVSYEQYF. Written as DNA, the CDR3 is TGTGCGTCGGAGAGTTGGGGGGAGGTCTCCTACGAGCAGTACTTC. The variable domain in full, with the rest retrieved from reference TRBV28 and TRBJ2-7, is DVKVTQSSRYLVKRTGEKVFLECVQDMDHENMFWYRQDPGLGLRLIYFSYDVKMKEKGDIPEGYSVSREKKERFSLILESASTNQTSMYLCASESWGEVSYEQYFGPGTRLTVT.

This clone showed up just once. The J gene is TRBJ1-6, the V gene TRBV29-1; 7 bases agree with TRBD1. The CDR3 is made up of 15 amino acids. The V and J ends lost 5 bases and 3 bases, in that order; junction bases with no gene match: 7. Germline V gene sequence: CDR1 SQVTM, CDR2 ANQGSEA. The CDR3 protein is CSVQVDRDYNSPLHF. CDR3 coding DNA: TGCAGCGTTCAAGTCGACAGGGACTATAATTCACCCCTCCACTTT.

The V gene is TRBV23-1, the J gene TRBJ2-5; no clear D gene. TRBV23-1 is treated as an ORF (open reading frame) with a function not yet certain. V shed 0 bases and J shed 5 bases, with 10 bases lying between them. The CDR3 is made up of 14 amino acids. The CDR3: CASSQSRFPETQYF. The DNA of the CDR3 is TGCGCCAGCAGTCAATCTCGGTTCCCGGAGACCCAGTACTTC.

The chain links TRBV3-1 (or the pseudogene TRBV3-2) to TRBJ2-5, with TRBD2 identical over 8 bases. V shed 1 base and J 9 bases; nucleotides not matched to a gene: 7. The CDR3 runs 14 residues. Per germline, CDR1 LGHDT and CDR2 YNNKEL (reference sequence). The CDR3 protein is CASSQVGAGVAQYF. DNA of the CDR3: TGTGCCAGCAGCCAAGTCGGAGCGGGAGTGGCCCAGTACTTC.

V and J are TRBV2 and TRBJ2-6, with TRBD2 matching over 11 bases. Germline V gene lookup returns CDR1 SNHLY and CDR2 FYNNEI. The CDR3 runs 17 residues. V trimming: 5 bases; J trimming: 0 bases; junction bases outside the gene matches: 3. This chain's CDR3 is CASSRTSGSSGANVLTF. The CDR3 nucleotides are TGTGCCAGCAGTAGGACTAGCGGGTCCTCTGGGGCCAACGTCCTGACTTTC.

The CDR3 reads CASSLSGTGGTGELFF. CDR3 bases: TGTGCCAGTAGTTTGTCCGGGACAGGGGGCACCGGGGAGCTGTTTTTT. The chain uses TRBV19 and TRBJ2-2; the match to TRBD1 covers 11 bases. The germline V gene has CDR1 LNHDA and CDR2 SQIVND (reference sequence). The CDR3 consists of 16 residues. The J segment lost 4 bases and the V segment lost 5 bases, leaving 6 bases of the junction unmatched.